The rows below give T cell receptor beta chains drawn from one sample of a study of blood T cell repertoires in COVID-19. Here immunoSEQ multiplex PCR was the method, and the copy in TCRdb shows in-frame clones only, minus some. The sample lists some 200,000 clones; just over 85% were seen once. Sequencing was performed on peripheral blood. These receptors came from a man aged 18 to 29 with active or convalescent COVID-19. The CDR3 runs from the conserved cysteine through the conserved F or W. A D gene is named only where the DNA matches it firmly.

CDR3aa: CTSSIIWSSRYNEQFF
CDR3nt: TGCACCAGCAGCATAATTTGGTCTAGCCGTTACAATGAGCAGTTCTTC
d_gene: NA
j_gene: TRBJ2-1
v_gene: TRBV1

CDR3aa: CASSSSFFQGRNTEAFF
CDR3nt: TGTGCCAGCAGCTCGAGCTTTTTCCAGGGAAGGAACACTGAAGCTTTCTTT
d_gene: NA
j_gene: TRBJ1-1
v_gene: TRBV7-8

CDR3aa: CASSLDPRGDTEAFF
CDR3nt: TGTGCCAGCAGCTTAGACCCCCGCGGAGACACTGAAGCTTTCTTT
d_gene: NA
j_gene: TRBJ1-1
v_gene: TRBV9

CDR3aa: CASSARQNRGTEAFF
CDR3nt: TGTGCCAGTAGTGCCCGGCAAAACAGGGGAACTGAAGCTTTCTTT
d_gene: TRBD1
j_gene: TRBJ1-1
v_gene: TRBV19

CDR3aa: CASSAGTFLDEQFF
CDR3nt: TGTGCCAGCAGCGCGGGGACTTTCCTGGATGAGCAGTTCTTC
d_gene: NA
j_gene: TRBJ2-1
v_gene: TRBV9

CDR3aa: CASSLGEARAGNTIYF
CDR3nt: TGTGCCAGCAGCTTAGGGGAGGCCCGGGCTGGAAACACCATATATTTT
d_gene: NA
j_gene: TRBJ1-3
v_gene: TRBV7-2

CDR3aa: CASSSFMTGPYTEAFF
CDR3nt: TGTGCCAGCAGTTCTTTTATGACAGGTCCATACACTGAAGCTTTCTTT
d_gene: NA
j_gene: TRBJ1-1
v_gene: TRBV27

CDR3aa: CATSEPDRSTEAFF
CDR3nt: TGTGCCACCAGTGAGCCCGACAGGAGCACTGAAGCTTTCTTT
d_gene: NA
j_gene: TRBJ1-1
v_gene: TRBV24-1

CDR3aa: CASSLGSGSLDTEAFF
CDR3nt: TGCGCCAGCAGCTTGGGTTCCGGGTCGCTCGACACTGAAGCTTTCTTT
d_gene: NA
j_gene: TRBJ1-1
v_gene: TRBV5-1

CDR3aa: CASSPGAEINYGYTF
CDR3nt: TGTGCCAGCAGCCCTGGGGCAGAAATAAACTATGGCTACACCTTC
d_gene: NA
j_gene: TRBJ1-2
v_gene: TRBV11-2